Below, 6 T cell receptor beta chains from the same sample are listed, as sequenced in a study of blood T cell repertoires in COVID-19. This table comes from immunoSEQ multiplex PCR, and its TCRdb copy is limited to in-frame clones, with some not included. The sample records about 240,000 clones, around four fifths being singletons. The source material was peripheral blood. Every receptor here comes from a man aged 30-40 years who had recovered from COVID-19.

The V and J genes are TRBV6-1 and TRBJ1-2; D is ambiguous. V dropped 0 bases and J dropped 3 bases, with 8 bases sitting between them. The CDR3 extends over 14 amino acids. Germline V gives CDR1 MNHNS, CDR2 SASEGT. The CDR3 loop reads CASSEASEYYGYTF. In DNA form, the CDR3 reads TGTGCCAGCAGTGAAGCGTCGGAGTACTATGGCTACACCTTC.

The sample holds a few counts of this clone. The chain links TRBV11-3 to TRBJ1-1, with TRBD1 identical over 8 bases. In germline, CDR1 is SGHNT, CDR2 YENEEA. The J segment lost 3 bases and the V segment lost 4 bases, leaving 1 base of the junction unmatched. This CDR3 has 13 amino acids. For the CDR3, the DNA is TGTGCCAGCAGCTGGGGACAGGACACTGAAGCTTTCTTT. Encoded protein: CASSWGQDTEAFF.

This clone was seen only a few times. The chain carries TRBV4-1 and TRBJ1-5, with D possibly matching TRBD1 (6 bases). The germline gives CDR1 MGHRA, CDR2 YSYEKL. This CDR3 is built from 14 residues. V lost 0 bases to trimming and J lost 6 bases, with 9 bases between them. The CDR3 loop reads CASSQETGSQPQHF. CDR3 bases: TGCGCCAGCAGCCAAGAGACAGGTAGTCAGCCCCAGCATTTT.

The chain uses TRBV7-8 and TRBJ2-5; 13 positions agree with TRBD2. V lost 8 bases and J lost 3; bases outside the gene matches: 3. CDR1 is SGHVS and CDR2 is FQNEAQ in the germline V gene. The CDR3 is 14 residues long. CDR3 bases: TGTGCCAGCGGGACTAGCGGGGAGAAAGAGACCCAGTACTTC. This sequence encodes CASGTSGEKETQYF.

V is TRBV5-1 and J is TRBJ1-4, with a weak D call TRBD1 (5 bases). The germline V and J ends were trimmed by 2 bases and 5 bases, with 10 bases remaining between them. CDR3 length: 14 amino acids. CDR1 SGHRS and CDR2 YFSETQ come from the germline V gene. CDR3 sequence: CASSFTGENEKLFF. The CDR3 bases are TGCGCCAGCAGCTTTACGGGGGAAAATGAAAAACTGTTTTTT.

The chain carries TRBV27 and TRBJ2-7; 7 nucleotides line up with TRBD2. Germline-derived CDR1 and CDR2 are MNHEY and SMNVEV (reference sequence). V trimming: 6 bases; J trimming: 0 bases; junction bases outside the gene matches: 5. The CDR3 runs to 14 residues. CDR3 bases: TGTGCCAGCAGACGGGGGGTTAGCTCCTACGAGCAGTACGTC. The encoded protein is CASRRGVSSYEQYV.